The next 15 T cell receptor beta chains were all read from a single sample in a study of blood T cell repertoires in COVID-19 (TCRdb year 2020). To prepare the library, the immunoSEQ multiplex PCR assay was applied. As stored in TCRdb, this immuneACCESS dataset retains in-frame rearrangements with V and J assigned. A fraction of the clones does not appear; measured against another copy, unresolved V genes explain less than half of the discrepancy, and the remainder lacks a known reason. The sample table records roughly 340,000 clones; 75% to 90% of these occur just once. The ten largest clones capture 6% to 7% of the sample. Specimen: peripheral blood. These receptors were collected from a woman in her fifties or sixties with COVID-19, enrolled during active disease.

The rearrangement joins TRBV10-3 to TRBJ2-1; 13 bases align to TRBD2. V lost 6 bases and J lost 0; bases outside the gene matches: 5. Germline values: CDR1 ENHRY, CDR2 SYGVKD. This CDR3 has 17 amino acids. The CDR3 DNA follows: TGTGCCATCAGGGAGGGACTAGCGGGATCCTCCTACAATGAGCAGTTCTTC. Its protein is CAIREGLAGSSYNEQFF.

With respect to this clone: Other DNA sequences within the sample encode an identical CDR3. V and J are TRBV11-3 and TRBJ2-3; D gene unclear. The length of the CDR3 is 14 residues. V shed 0 bases and J shed 3 bases, with 7 bases lying between them. CDR1 is SGHNT and CDR2 is YENEEA in the germline V gene. CDR3 amino acids: CASSLDGGTDTQYF. The CDR3 DNA sequence: TGTGCCAGCAGCTTAGACGGCGGAACAGATACGCAGTATTTT. Full variable domain (missing parts from reference TRBV11-3 and TRBJ2-3): EAGVVQSPRYKIIEKKQPVAFWCNPISGHNTLYWYLQNLGQGPELLIRYENEEAVDDSQLPKDRFSAERLKGVDSTLKIQPAELGDSAVYLCASSLDGGTDTQYFGPGTRLTVL.

V and J are TRBV28 and TRBJ1-2; 8 bases line up with TRBD1. The V segment lost 10 bases and the J segment 5 bases; nucleotides outside the gene matches: 6. The CDR3 totals 12 residues. CDR1 is MDHEN, CDR2 SYDVKM, per germline. The DNA of the CDR3 is TGTGCCACCCGGACAGGGAGGTATGGCTACACCTTC. Residues: CATRTGRYGYTF.

V is TRBV7-2 and J is TRBJ2-7; TRBD2 agrees at 13 bases. Germline values: CDR1 SGHTA, CDR2 FQGNSA. The length of the CDR3 is 16 residues. The ends lost 4 bases at V and 3 bases at J; junction bases unmatched: 6. This CDR3 reads CASSWRLAGGIYEQYF. CDR3 nucleotide sequence: TGTGCCAGCAGCTGGCGACTAGCGGGAGGCATCTACGAGCAGTACTTC.

This clone has a handful of counts. The V and J genes are TRBV11-3 and TRBJ2-2; a weak D match, TRBD1 (6 bases). The V end lost 4 bases, the J end lost 4 bases, and 10 bases lay between the germline ends. The germline gives CDR1 SGHNT, CDR2 YENEEA. This CDR3 contains 14 residues. The CDR3 coding sequence is TGTGCCAGCAGCTCGACAGGAATCACCGGGGAGCTGTTTTTT. Its protein is CASSSTGITGELFF.

V and J are TRBV10-2 and TRBJ1-2; the match to TRBD1 covers 9 bases. The V gene end was trimmed by 6 bases and the J gene end by 3 bases; junction bases not matched to a gene: 11. Germline-derived CDR1 and CDR2 are WSHSY and SAAADI. The CDR3 contains 16 residues. The CDR3 sequence: CASRPGGTGGDYGYTF. The CDR3 coding sequence is TGCGCCAGCAGACCGGGGGGAACAGGGGGCGACTATGGCTACACCTTC.

V gene TRBV19 combines with J gene TRBJ2-6; no clear D gene. Germline V gene lookup returns CDR1 LNHDA and CDR2 SQIVND (reference sequence). The CDR3 spans 19 residues. V lost 0 bases and J 0 bases, leaving 15 bases between the germline ends. The CDR3 DNA is TGTGCCAGTAGTATAGAAGGAAGACACCTCGGCTCTGGGGCCAACGTCCTGACTTTC. Protein: CASSIEGRHLGSGANVLTF.

V gene TRBV19 combines with J gene TRBJ1-3; 8 bases agree with TRBD1. After removal of 4 bases from V and 1 base from J, the junction contained 6 bases not matched to a gene. CDR3 length: 16 residues. From germline, CDR1 is LNHDA and CDR2 SQIVND (reference sequence). The CDR3 nucleotides are TGTGCCAGTAGTACCCGGACAGGGAGGTCTGGAAACACCATATATTTT. Amino acid sequence: CASSTRTGRSGNTIYF.

The chain employs TRBV27 and TRBJ1-3; D not certain. The germline gives CDR1 MNHEY, CDR2 SMNVEV (reference sequence). The length of the CDR3 is 14 residues. V was trimmed by 7 bases and J by 0 bases, leaving 10 bases between them. CDR3 sequence (DNA): TGTGCCAGCATGTATAGAAGCTCTGGAAACACCATATATTTT. This translates into CASMYRSSGNTIYF.

Of note for this clone: The junction differs from germline at one of its ends, possibly a read error. This chain joins TRBV5-6 and TRBJ2-2; TRBD1 matches at 8 bases. Germline V gene data show CDR1 as SGHDT and CDR2 as YYEEEE. CDR3 size: 15 residues. CDR3 in DNA: TGTGCCCGCAGCCGAAGGACAGGGTGCGGGGGGGAGCTGTTTTTT. The encoded protein is CARSRRTGCGGELFF.

This clone has only a few counts. The J gene is TRBJ1-1, the V gene TRBV27, with D maybe TRBD1 (5 bases). V was trimmed by 4 bases and J by 1 base, leaving 13 bases between them. This CDR3 contains 15 residues. The germline V gene encodes CDR1 MNHEY and CDR2 SMNVEV (reference sequence). CDR3 region: CASSSTSGANTEAFF. The CDR3 bases are TGTGCCAGCAGTTCGACGAGTGGGGCGAACACTGAAGCTTTCTTT.

This clone was seen only once. The chain joins TRBV7-2 to TRBJ2-7, with TRBD2 identical over 11 bases. The CDR3 has 14 amino acids. The germline gives CDR1 SGHTA, CDR2 FQGNSA. V lost 7 bases to trimming and J lost 2 bases; unmatched junction nucleotides: 4. The CDR3 sequence: CASTSGRPPYEQYF. For the CDR3, the DNA is TGTGCCAGCACTAGCGGGAGGCCCCCCTACGAGCAGTACTTC.

The chain has TRBV4-3 and TRBJ2-7; 7 nucleotides line up with TRBD1. The germline gives CDR1 LGHNA, CDR2 YSLEER. V gave up 0 bases and J gave up 6 bases; unmatched junction bases: 5. CDR3 length equals 14 residues. CDR3 in amino acids: CASSQDDRAAEQYF. The CDR3 DNA sequence: TGCGCCAGCAGCCAAGACGACAGGGCCGCCGAGCAGTACTTC.

This clone occurred once. V is TRBV7-8 and J is TRBJ1-2, with D possibly matching TRBD1 (5 bases). The V end lost 3 bases, the J end lost 6 bases, and 20 bases lay between the germline ends. The CDR3 length is 16 residues. CDR1 SGHVS and CDR2 FQNEAQ come from the germline V gene. The DNA for the CDR3 is TGTGCCAGCAGCTTCGGCCGGACACCAAGTACGCATGGCTACACCTTC. This translates into CASSFGRTPSTHGYTF.

In this sample, this clone turned up a few times. The rearrangement uses TRBV6-5 and TRBJ1-5; no reliable D call. This CDR3 is built from 10 residues. The germline V and J ends were trimmed by 8 bases and 6 bases, with 5 bases remaining between them. Germline values: CDR1 MNHEY, CDR2 SVGAGI. The CDR3 DNA is TGTGCCAGCGGGCCTCAGCCCCAGCATTTT. It specifies CASGPQPQHF.